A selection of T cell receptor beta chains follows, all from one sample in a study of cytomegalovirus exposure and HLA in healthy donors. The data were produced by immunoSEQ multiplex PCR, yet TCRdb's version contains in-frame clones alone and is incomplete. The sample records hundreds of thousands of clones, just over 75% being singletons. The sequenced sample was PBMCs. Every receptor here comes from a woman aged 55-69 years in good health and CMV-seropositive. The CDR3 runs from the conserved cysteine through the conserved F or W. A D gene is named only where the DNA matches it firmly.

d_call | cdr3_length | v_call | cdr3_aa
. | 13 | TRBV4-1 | CASSQRSEDTQYF
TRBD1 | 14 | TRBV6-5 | CASQQRTGPYEQYF
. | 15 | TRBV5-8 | CASSLRRDIYNEQFF
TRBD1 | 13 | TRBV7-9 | CSSSQGQGYGYTF
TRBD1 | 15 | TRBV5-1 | CASSIGTGVLYEQYF
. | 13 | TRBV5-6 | CASSLRGGGKAFF
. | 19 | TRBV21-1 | CASPQCWVEAPSPHNEQFF
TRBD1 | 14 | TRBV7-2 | CASSSRQGADGYTF
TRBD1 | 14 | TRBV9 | CASSAGTGTEKLFF
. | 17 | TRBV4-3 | CASSPMPQGRIAGELFF
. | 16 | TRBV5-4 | CASSPSRETMNTEAFF
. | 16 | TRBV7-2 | CASSLFGGWANTEAFF
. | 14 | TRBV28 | CASYSASGGYGYTF
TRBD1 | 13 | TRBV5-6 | CASSRTGDQPQHF
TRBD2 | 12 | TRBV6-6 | CASSGGSHEQYF
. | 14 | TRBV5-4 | CASSWEGAGNTIYF
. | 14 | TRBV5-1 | CASRFGSGAYEQYF
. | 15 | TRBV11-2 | CASRGLGLMGTEAFF
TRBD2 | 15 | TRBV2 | CASSSTSGRGVEQFF
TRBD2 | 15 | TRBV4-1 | CASSQGGGAYYEQYF
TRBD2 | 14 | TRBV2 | CASDLAGSTGELFF
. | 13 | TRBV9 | CASSEQGNYGYTF
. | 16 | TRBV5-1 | CASSLEVPGGNQPQHF
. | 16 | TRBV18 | CASSPSSGIFNYGYTF
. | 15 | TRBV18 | CASSRDVSGLTEAFF
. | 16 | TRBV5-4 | CASSLAGGAPNTEAFF
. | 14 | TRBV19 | CASSMVEINQPQHF
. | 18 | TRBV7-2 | CASSLGLGALRFSYEQYF
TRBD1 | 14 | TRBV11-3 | CASSLGTGWHEQYF
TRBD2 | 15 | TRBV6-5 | CASSLSGGASYEQYF
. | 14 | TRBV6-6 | CASSSTNRDYGYTF
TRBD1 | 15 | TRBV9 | CASTRTGGYTGELFF
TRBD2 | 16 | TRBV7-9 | CASSLLAGGTYNEQFF
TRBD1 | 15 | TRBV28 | CASHSGGQGAEEQYF
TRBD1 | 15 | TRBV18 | CASSPRQGPNTEAFF
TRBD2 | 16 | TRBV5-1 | CASSLTGTSAYNEQFF
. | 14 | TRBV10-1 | CASSEGTPRDEQFF
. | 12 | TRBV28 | CASSLWQGGYTF
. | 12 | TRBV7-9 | CASSLGGRRAFF
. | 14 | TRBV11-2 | CASSSRTGNSPLHF
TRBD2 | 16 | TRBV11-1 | CASSLAGTSGVYEQFF
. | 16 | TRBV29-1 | CSVEDGGPGLTDTQYF
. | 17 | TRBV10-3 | CAISVAGASSGANVLTF
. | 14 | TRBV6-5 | CASSYKGGWNEQFF
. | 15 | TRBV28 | CASSLFRTADNEQFF
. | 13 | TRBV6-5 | CASNGGFNQPQHF
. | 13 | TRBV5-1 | CASSLSGDTEAFF
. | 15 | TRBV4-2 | CASSQVTSGDTEAFF